This TCR beta chain stems from a study of blood T cell repertoires in COVID-19. Study at large: The samples span acute and convalescent COVID-19 from the United States, Italy and Spain.

Germline assignment: CDR1 SGHAT and CDR2 FQNNGV. This CDR3 region has 13 residues. V lost 4 bases to trimming and J lost 2 bases, with 8 bases between them. Under the authors' procedure: Reference gene primer amplification gave nucleated cell count estimates. The protocol was immunoSEQ multiplex PCR, while the TCRdb copy is restricted to in-frame clones and leaves out a portion. V, J and clone size are those of that table, while D and trimming were read from the DNA. The repertoire has under 85,000 clones, approximately 84% of them found once; the top ten carry approximately 5.8%. Remarks on this clone: Within the sample, other DNA sequences also encode this same CDR3.

V usage is TRBV11-2 and J usage is TRBJ1-1; a possible D gene is TRBD1 (6 bases). The sequence derives from a man aged 60-69 years with active or convalescent COVID-19. Sequenced sample: peripheral blood. CDR3 nucleotide sequence: TGTGCCAGCAGCTCACAGGGAAACACTGAAGCTTTCTTT. This encodes CASSSQGNTEAFF.